The subject of this entry is one TCR beta chain. Its cognate antigen is unknown. The CDR3 totals 14 residues. Germline V gene lookup returns CDR1 SQVTM and CDR2 ANQGSEA. This sample stems from a study of CXCR3-negative and CXCR3-positive naive CD8 T cells. The overall study: There were 120 million to 150 million TRB reads altogether, and each library had about 1.5 +/- 0.3 million of them.

Through 5' RACE with UMI labels, the TRB cDNA libraries were prepared. No DNA is given; TCRdb re-called the 5' RACE reads and lists each CDR3 protein once. The sample holds 120,000 or so distinct CDR3 sequences. Study-wide results and limits: When CXCR3-positive naive cells were set against CXCR3-negative naive cells, the former had more hydrophobic TRB CDR3s. Expression of CXCR3 was partially reduced after cryopreservation, and fresh PBMCs were used in most assays.

The chain carries TRBV29-1 and TRBJ2-1; TCRdb names TRBD2, which stays unverified in the absence of DNA. Material: naive CXCR3+ CD8+ T cells from blood. Subset: CD45RO-CCR7+CD27+CD95- naive CD8+ T cells expressing CXCR3 (TNR3+). The sequence was collected from a human donor in good health. Some clones in this sample may be carry-over from other donors' samples. The CDR3 sequence is CSVEEEGANNEQFF.